This section outlines one T cell receptor beta chain sequence together with its context. The data stem from a study of T cell responses to AZD1222 COVID-19 vaccine. The CDR3 covers 15 residues. Germline CDR1 reads SGHTA; CDR2 reads FQGNSA. Trimming cost V 4 bases and J 1 base; bases outside gene matches: 4. Libraries were prepared by immunoSEQ multiplex PCR; TCRdb keeps only in-frame clonotypes and omits some of them. The data contain around 200,000 clones, around 88% of them singletons. The clonotype was recovered from an adult in good health. This sample comprised peripheral blood, obtained on day 0 of AZD1222 vaccination. V and J are TRBV7-2 and TRBJ2-1, with 7 positions matching TRBD2. Written as DNA, the CDR3 is TGTGCCAGCAGCTCTTCGGGGGGTTCCTACAATGAGCAGTTCTTC. Its translation: CASSSSGGSYNEQFF.